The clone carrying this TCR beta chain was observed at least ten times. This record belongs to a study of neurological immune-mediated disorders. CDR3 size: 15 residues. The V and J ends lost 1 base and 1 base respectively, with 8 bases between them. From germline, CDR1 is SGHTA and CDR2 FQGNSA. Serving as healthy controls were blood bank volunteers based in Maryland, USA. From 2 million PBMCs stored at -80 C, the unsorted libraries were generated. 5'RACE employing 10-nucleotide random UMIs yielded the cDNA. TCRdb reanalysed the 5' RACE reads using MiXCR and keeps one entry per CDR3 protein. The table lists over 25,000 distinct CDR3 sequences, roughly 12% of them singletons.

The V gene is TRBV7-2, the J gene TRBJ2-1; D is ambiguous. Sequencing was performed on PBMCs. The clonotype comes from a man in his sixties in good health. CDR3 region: CASSLVVVSYNEQFF. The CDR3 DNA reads TGTGCCAGCAGCTTAGTGGTCGTATCCTACAATGAGCAGTTCTTC.